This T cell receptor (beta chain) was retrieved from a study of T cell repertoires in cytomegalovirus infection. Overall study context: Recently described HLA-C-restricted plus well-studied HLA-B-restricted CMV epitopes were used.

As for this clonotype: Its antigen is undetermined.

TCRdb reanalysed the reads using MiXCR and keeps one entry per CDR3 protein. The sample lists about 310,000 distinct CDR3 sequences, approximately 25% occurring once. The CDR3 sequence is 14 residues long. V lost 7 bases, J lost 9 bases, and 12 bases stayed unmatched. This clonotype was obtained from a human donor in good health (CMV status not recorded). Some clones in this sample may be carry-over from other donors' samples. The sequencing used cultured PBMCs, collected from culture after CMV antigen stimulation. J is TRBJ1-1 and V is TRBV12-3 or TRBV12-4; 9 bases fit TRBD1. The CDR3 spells CASKQGQGSDQAFF. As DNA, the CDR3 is TGTGCCAGCAAACAGGGACAGGGTTCCGATCAAGCTTTCTTT.